The 29 T cell receptor beta chains below all came from one sample that was sequenced in a study of early T cells in non-severe SARS-CoV-2 infection. Using its own MiXCR run on the 5' RACE reads, TCRdb lists one record per CDR3 protein. The sample yields roughly 62,000 distinct CDR3 sequences, 6% to 8.5% seen once. Source material: whole blood. These receptor sequences come from an adult who was a healthcare worker with PCR-confirmed SARS-CoV-2 infection or an uninfected control (not recorded which).

Remarks on this clonotype: Compared with germline, one end of the junction differs, possibly owing to a read error. The chain employs TRBV7-9 and TRBJ2-7; perhaps D is TRBD1 or TRBD2 (6 bases each). The CDR3 has 12 residues. Germline CDR1 reads SEHNR; CDR2 reads FQNEAQ (reference sequence). DNA of the CDR3: TGTGCCATCAGCTTCGGGGGCGACGAGCAGTACTTC. Its translation: CAISFGGDEQYF.

This clonotype was detected many times. This chain links TRBV12-3 or TRBV12-4 with TRBJ2-5, with 7 bases aligning to TRBD2. The CDR3 spans 15 residues. The V gene end was trimmed by 8 bases and the J gene end by 2 bases; junction bases not matched to a gene: 11. The DNA for the CDR3 is TGTGCCAGCCTGCGGGAGCGGGCGGTTCAAGAGACCCAGTACTTC. Protein: CASLRERAVQETQYF.

This clonotype was seen many times. This chain uses TRBV29-1 with TRBJ2-7, with 12 bases lining up with TRBD2. This CDR3 has 15 residues. The germline V gene has CDR1 SQVTM and CDR2 ANQGSEA. V trimming: 5 bases; J trimming: 0 bases; junction bases outside the gene matches: 5. The CDR3 DNA reads as TGCAGCGTTACCCTAGCGGGAGGGACCTCCTACGAGCAGTACTTC. This gives the protein CSVTLAGGTSYEQYF.

The chain uses TRBV7-7 and TRBJ2-1; no reliable D call. V dropped 4 bases and J dropped 2 bases, with 6 bases sitting between them. Germline CDR1 reads SSHAT; CDR2 reads FNYEAQ (reference sequence). CDR3 length: 13 amino acids. The CDR3 loop is CASSSSTYNEQFF. The CDR3 DNA follows: TGTGCCAGCAGCTCCAGCACCTACAATGAGCAGTTCTTC.

The chain has TRBV9 and TRBJ2-3, with D unclear. Trimming took 4 bases from V and 0 from J, leaving 9 bases between them. This CDR3 spans 14 amino acids. Germline-derived CDR1 and CDR2 are SGDLS and YYNGEE. The CDR3 spells CASSPGPSTDTQYF. CDR3 sequence (DNA): TGTGCCAGCAGCCCGGGTCCAAGCACAGATACGCAGTATTTT.

The table lists this clonotype with many counts. The chain employs TRBV11-2 and TRBJ2-3; D possibly uses TRBD1 or TRBD2 (5 bases each). CDR1 SGHAT and CDR2 FQNNGV come from the germline V gene. Trimming removed 1 base at V and 2 bases at J, with 13 bases between. There are 16 residues in the CDR3. This chain's CDR3 is CASSLAGPLFTDTQYF. The CDR3 DNA reads TGTGCCAGCAGCTTAGCGGGACCGCTGTTCACAGATACGCAGTATTTT.

The table lists this clonotype with many counts. V gene TRBV12-3 or TRBV12-4 combines with J gene TRBJ1-5; no clear D gene. V was clipped by 1 base and J by 4 bases, with 8 bases between them. The CDR3 has 14 residues. The CDR3 protein is CASSLVHMNQPQHF. CDR3 coding DNA: TGTGCCAGCAGTTTAGTCCACATGAATCAGCCCCAGCATTTT.

This chain joins TRBV10-3 and TRBJ1-6; 8 bases are a match to TRBD1. Trimming at V came to 6 bases and at J to 5 bases, leaving 3 bases not matched to a gene. CDR1 and CDR2 from the germline V gene are ENHRY and SYGVKD. The length of the CDR3 is 14 residues. The CDR3 nucleotides are TGTGCCATCAGCCCGACAGGGGATAATTCACCCCTCCACTTT. Residues: CAISPTGDNSPLHF.

This clonotype was detected ten times or more. The chain has TRBV7-2 and TRBJ1-2, with 7 bases lining up with TRBD1. CDR3 length: 13 residues. J lost 4 bases, V lost 6 bases, and 5 bases had no gene match. Per the germline V gene, CDR1 is SGHTA and CDR2 is FQGNSA. CDR3 DNA sequence: TGTGCCAGCAGGTTGACAGGGTCCTATGGCTACACCTTC. Its protein is CASRLTGSYGYTF.

This clonotype has a handful of counts. V gene TRBV20-1 combines with J gene TRBJ2-1, with a possible D match to TRBD2 (5 bases). The V end lost 6 bases, the J end lost 8 bases, and 14 bases lay between the germline ends. CDR3 length: 12 residues. The germline V gene encodes CDR1 DFQATT and CDR2 SNEGSKA (reference sequence). The CDR3 sequence: CSARGSSDEQFF. The CDR3 DNA sequence: TGCAGTGCCCGGGGATCCTCGGATGAGCAGTTCTTC.

This clonotype was observed many times. The gene calls are TRBV19 and TRBJ2-7; 8 nucleotides align to TRBD2. The CDR3 has 13 residues. Trimming at V came to 8 bases and at J to 4 bases, leaving 7 bases not matched to a gene. Germline lookup yields CDR1 LNHDA and CDR2 SQIVND (reference sequence). The DNA of the CDR3 is TGTGCCAGTGCTGCCGGGAGGGTTTACGAGCAGTACTTC. Encoded protein: CASAAGRVYEQYF.

This clonotype was seen repeatedly, ten times or more. The chain has TRBV6-2 or TRBV6-3 and TRBJ2-1; D may be TRBD1 (5 bases). The germline V and J ends were trimmed by 2 bases and 0 bases, with 20 bases remaining between them. The CDR3 has 19 amino acids. Germline-derived CDR1 and CDR2 are MNHEY and SVGEGT. CDR3 nucleotides: TGTGCCAGCAGTTACAGTTTAGGGGTTAGCAGAAACTCCTACAATGAGCAGTTCTTC. Its translation is CASSYSLGVSRNSYNEQFF.

The rearrangement uses TRBV7-9 and TRBJ2-5; D not resolved. In germline, CDR1 is SEHNR, CDR2 FQNEAQ (reference sequence). Trimming shortened V by 4 bases and J by 2 bases, and 5 bases separated the two germline ends. The CDR3 length is 12 residues. The CDR3 region is CASSWSQETQYF. The CDR3 nucleotides read TGTGCCAGCAGCTGGTCTCAAGAGACCCAGTACTTC.

This clonotype showed up just a few times. The V and J genes are TRBV7-7 and TRBJ2-7; D is undetermined. Trimming took 3 bases from V and 3 from J, leaving 15 bases between them. The CDR3 totals 15 residues. Germline loops: CDR1 SSHAT, CDR2 FNYEAQ (reference sequence). As DNA, the CDR3 is TGTGCCAGCAGCTTTAATGTGGCGCAAATCTACGAGCAGTACTTC. Amino acid sequence: CASSFNVAQIYEQYF.

This chain joins TRBV11-2 and TRBJ2-5; 8 bases align to TRBD1. V was pared by 2 bases and J by 4 bases, with 12 bases of the junction left unmatched. Germline-derived CDR1 and CDR2 are SGHAT and FQNNGV. CDR3 size: 17 residues. The CDR3 region is CASSLRGQGAPVETQYF. CDR3 sequence (DNA): TGTGCCAGCAGCTTACGCGGGCAGGGGGCGCCTGTAGAGACCCAGTACTTC. Combining the CDR3 with reference TRBV11-2 and TRBJ2-5 gives the whole variable domain EAGVAQSPRYKIIEKRQSVAFWCNPISGHATLYWYQQILGQGPKLLIQFQNNGVVDDSQLPKDRFSAERLKGVDSTLKIQPAKLEDSAVYLCASSLRGQGAPVETQYFGPGTRLLVL.

This clonotype was detected many times. The rearrangement uses TRBV7-9 and TRBJ2-7, with TRBD2 identical over 7 bases. The V gene's germline CDR1 is SEHNR and CDR2 FQNEAQ (reference sequence). The junction had 7 bases not matched to a gene; V was cut back by 5 bases and J by 0 bases. This CDR3 comprises 15 residues. CDR3 nucleotides: TGTGCCAGCAGCGCTTACCGGGACTACTCCTACGAGCAGTACTTC. Its protein is CASSAYRDYSYEQYF.

This clonotype has just a few counts. This chain joins TRBV20-1 and TRBJ1-4; D is uncertain. Trimming pared 4 bases from V and 0 bases from J, leaving 21 bases between. In germline, CDR1 is DFQATT, CDR2 SNEGSKA (reference sequence). There are 18 residues in the CDR3. The CDR3 sequence is CSATLGGHGLATNEKLFF. CDR3 DNA sequence: TGCAGTGCTACCCTCGGAGGGCATGGATTGGCAACTAATGAAAAACTGTTTTTT.

This clonotype was seen ten or more times. The chain combines TRBV19 with TRBJ2-2; 9 bases align to TRBD2. V lost 6 bases and J lost 4; bases outside the gene matches: 9. Germline V gene sequence: CDR1 LNHDA, CDR2 SQIVND (reference sequence). CDR3 length: 16 residues. This CDR3 reads CASSRGAGGSTGELFF. CDR3 in DNA: TGTGCCAGTAGCCGGGGAGCGGGAGGTTCCACCGGGGAGCTGTTTTTT.

This clonotype was counted many times. This chain joins TRBV28 and TRBJ1-1; 9 bases are shared with TRBD1. CDR3 length: 12 amino acids. The trim removed 6 bases at V and 9 bases at J, leaving 5 bases unmatched. Germline lookup yields CDR1 MDHEN and CDR2 SYDVKM. Here the CDR3 DNA reads TGTGCCAGCAGGGTGACAGGGGGGCAAGCTTTCTTT. Residues: CASRVTGGQAFF.

The J gene is TRBJ2-7, the V gene TRBV3-1; D could derive from TRBD1 or TRBD2 (5 bases each). The germline V gene encodes CDR1 LGHDT and CDR2 YNNKEL (reference sequence). V lost 5 bases to trimming and J lost 3 bases, with 8 bases between them. The CDR3 length is 12 residues. The DNA of the CDR3 is TGTGCCAGCAGCGGGACCTACTACGAGCAGTACTTC. Its protein is CASSGTYYEQYF.

The rearrangement joins TRBV5-1 to TRBJ2-5; D ambiguous. V lost 2 bases, J lost 2 bases, and 10 bases lay in between. Germline V CDR1 and CDR2: SGHRS, YFSETQ. CDR3 length equals 14 residues. CDR3 in amino acids: CASSFGSQQETQYF. DNA for the CDR3: TGCGCCAGCAGCTTCGGCAGTCAACAAGAGACCCAGTACTTC.

The chain recombines TRBV28 with TRBJ1-1, with D possibly TRBD1 on 6 matching bases. CDR1 is MDHEN, CDR2 SYDVKM, per germline. The CDR3 has 14 amino acids. Trimming pared 5 bases from V and 3 bases from J, leaving 13 bases between. The CDR3 nucleotides read TGTGCCAGCAGTCCGCAACAGGGATACACTGAAGCTTTCTTT. This sequence encodes CASSPQQGYTEAFF.

The chain uses TRBV24-1 and TRBJ2-3; D is undetermined. Germline values: CDR1 KGHDR, CDR2 SFDVKD. With 1 base removed from V and 0 bases from J, the gap between germline ends came to 10 bases. This CDR3 has 16 amino acids. The CDR3, as DNA: TGTGCCACCAGTGATTTTACGGCGCCTAGCACAGATACGCAGTATTTT. Protein: CATSDFTAPSTDTQYF.

Notes on this clonotype: At one end, the junction sequence differs from germline, possibly due to a read error. The rearrangement uses TRBV27 and TRBJ2-7; D unclear. The CDR3 sequence is 13 residues long. Germline-derived CDR1 and CDR2 are MNHEY and SMNVEV (reference sequence). Written as DNA, the CDR3 is TGTGTCAGCAGTCCCGGTTTGTCCTACGAGCAGTACTTC. Amino acids: CVSSPGLSYEQYF.

This clonotype was counted between two and nine times. One end of the junction varies from germline; a read error may be responsible. J is TRBJ2-1 and V is TRBV7-8; D unresolved. Germline V gene data show CDR1 as SGHVS and CDR2 as FQNEAQ. There are 12 residues in the CDR3. The CDR3 loop reads CASSTTYGALVF. Here the CDR3 DNA reads TGTGCCAGCAGCACCACCTACGGCGCTTTGGTCTTC.

This clonotype was seen repeatedly, ten times or more. The genes are TRBV7-6 and TRBJ1-3, with unresolved D. V was pared by 2 bases and J by 3 bases, with 2 bases between. CDR3 size: 12 residues. Germline CDR1 reads SGHVS; CDR2 reads FNYEAQ. Here the CDR3 reads CASSLIGNTIYF. The CDR3 bases are TGTGCCAGCAGCTTAATTGGAAACACCATATATTTT.

In this sample, this clonotype turned up a few times. The chain has TRBV20-1 and TRBJ2-5; 11 nucleotides agree with TRBD2. The junction had 8 bases not matched to a gene; V was cut back by 0 bases and J by 5 bases. This CDR3 contains 16 residues. Looked up from germline, CDR1 is DFQATT and CDR2 is SNEGSKA (reference sequence). The CDR3 DNA reads TGCAGTGCTAGAGACCCCCAACTAGCGGGAGCGGAGACCCAGTACTTC. This sequence encodes CSARDPQLAGAETQYF.

This rearrangement joins TRBV5-1 to TRBJ2-4, with unresolved D. The germline V and J ends were trimmed by 4 bases and 5 bases, with 13 bases remaining between them. Germline V gene data show CDR1 as SGHRS and CDR2 as YFSETQ. This CDR3 spans 14 amino acids. CDR3 DNA: TGCGCCAGCAGCAAACAAGGGTTGGAAAACATTCAGTACTTC. It encodes CASSKQGLENIQYF. Complete variable domain (other parts from reference TRBV5-1 and TRBJ2-4): KAGVTQTPRYLIKTRGQQVTLSCSPISGHRSVSWYQQTPGQGLQFLFEYFSETQRNKGNFPGRFSGRQFSNSRSEMNVSTLELGDSALYLCASSKQGLENIQYFGAGTRLSVL.

This sequence joins TRBV27 and TRBJ1-5; D is uncertain. V shed 5 bases and J shed 7 bases, with 9 bases lying between them. This CDR3 is built from 12 residues. Germline V gives CDR1 MNHEY, CDR2 SMNVEV (reference sequence). As DNA, the CDR3 is TGTGCCAGCAGTGTTACGAACCAGCCCCAGCATTTT. Amino acid sequence: CASSVTNQPQHF.